A single sample gave rise to the 25 T cell receptor beta chains below, sequenced in a study of Ad26.COV2.S vaccination and SARS-CoV-2 variants. The repertoire was sequenced with immunoSEQ multiplex PCR; TCRdb's copy has only in-frame clones and lacks some. The sample has more than 300,000 clones; about 86% are singletons. The treatment was: some 20 received Ad26.COV2.S at low or high dose, single or two shots; roughly five received placebo; per-sample allocation not given. Sampling occurred on day 63 after the first vaccine or placebo injection. The material sequenced was peripheral blood, taken in a trial of Ad26.COV2.S vaccine versus placebo. The receptor set was obtained from a person aged 18-60 years who received the Ad26.COV2.S COVID-19 vaccine or a placebo.

This clone showed up just once. V is TRBV2 and J is TRBJ2-7; tentatively, D is TRBD2 (5 bases). CDR3 length: 13 amino acids. The V gene's germline CDR1 is SNHLY and CDR2 FYNNEI. The V and J ends lost 10 bases and 0 bases respectively, with 13 bases between them. CDR3 sequence reads: CATRLEGSYEQYF. The CDR3 DNA sequence: TGTGCCACCCGCCTCGAGGGCTCCTACGAGCAGTACTTC.

CDR3 coding DNA: TGTGCCAGCAGTTCCCCCCCCGGGCCCCCCTACACCTTC. It codes for CASSSPPGPPYTF. The J gene is TRBJ1-2, the V gene TRBV12-3 or TRBV12-4; D not resolved. The CDR3 contains 13 residues. Trimming shortened V by 4 bases and J by 10 bases, and 16 bases separated the two germline ends.

The chain couples TRBV12-3 or TRBV12-4 to TRBJ2-5, with D possibly called TRBD1 or TRBD2 (6 bases each). The germline V and J ends were trimmed by 5 bases and 7 bases, with 14 bases remaining between them. CDR3 size: 13 residues. CDR3 DNA sequence: TGTGCCAGCAGTCGATTGGAGGGGGGGACCCAGTACTTC. As protein: CASSRLEGGTQYF.

CDR3 amino acids: CASSLFFGVRQETQYF. DNA for the CDR3: TGCGCCAGCAGCTTGTTTTTCGGGGTCCGCCAAGAGACCCAGTACTTC. This sequence joins TRBV5-1 and TRBJ2-5; a possible D gene is TRBD2 (5 bases). V lost 1 base to trimming and J lost 1 base, with 14 bases between them. Germline V CDR1 and CDR2: SGHRS, YFSETQ. This CDR3 region has 16 residues.

This chain uses TRBV2 with TRBJ2-6, with unresolved D. This CDR3 has 16 amino acids. V gave up 3 bases and J gave up 2 bases, with 11 bases separating them. CDR1 SNHLY and CDR2 FYNNEI come from the germline V gene. CDR3 in DNA: TGTGCCAGCAGTGATAAGGGTTTAACTGGGGCCAACGTCCTGACTTTC. As protein: CASSDKGLTGANVLTF.

This chain links TRBV5-6 with TRBJ1-5, with no clear D. The CDR3 consists of 15 residues. V was clipped by 7 bases and J by 5 bases, with 19 bases between them. Germline values: CDR1 SGHDT, CDR2 YYEEEE. The CDR3 DNA reads TGTGCCAGCCGTCACTCTCGGATAGGGTATCAGCCCCAGCATTTT. It yields the protein CASRHSRIGYQPQHF.

Here the CDR3 DNA reads TGTGCCAGCAGCTTCAAGGGACAGACTAACACCGGGGAGCTGTTTTTT. This translates into CASSFKGQTNTGELFF. The rearrangement joins TRBV9 to TRBJ2-2; 7 nucleotides match TRBD1. There are 16 residues in the CDR3. The germline V gene has CDR1 SGDLS and CDR2 YYNGEE. J lost 2 bases, V lost 4 bases, and 8 bases had no gene match.

This chain connects TRBV4-2 to TRBJ2-2, with 7 bases aligning to TRBD1. The V gene end was trimmed by 4 bases and the J gene end by 5 bases; junction bases not matched to a gene: 13. Germline-derived CDR1 and CDR2 are LGHNA and YNFKEQ. The CDR3 has 17 amino acids. For the CDR3, the DNA is TGTGCCAGCAGCCGATCGACAGGGACCTCAAGTACCGGGGAGCTGTTTTTT. This gives the protein CASSRSTGTSSTGELFF.

The chain combines TRBV7-2 with TRBJ2-7, with D possibly being TRBD2 (5 bases). CDR3 size: 14 residues. Trimming pared 1 base from V and 4 bases from J, leaving 11 bases between. In germline, CDR1 is SGHTA, CDR2 FQGNSA. The CDR3 coding sequence is TGTGCCAGCAGCTTAGGGTATCGGGGTTACGAGCAGTACTTC. As protein: CASSLGYRGYEQYF.

The chain combines TRBV7-3 with TRBJ1-6; D not resolved. The CDR3 has 13 amino acids. The ends were cut back, 0 bases at V and 9 bases at J, with 6 bases in the middle. CDR1 SGHTA and CDR2 FQGTGA come from the germline V gene. The CDR3 here is CASSLTEISPLHF. DNA for the CDR3: TGTGCCAGCAGCTTAACGGAGATTTCACCCCTCCACTTT.

The chain is built from TRBV18 and TRBJ1-2; 7 nucleotides agree with TRBD1. After removal of 2 bases from V and 7 bases from J, the junction contained 4 bases not matched to a gene. Germline assignment: CDR1 KGHSH and CDR2 LQKENI. This CDR3 is built from 13 residues. CDR3 loop: CASSPRQGFGYTF. Here the CDR3 DNA reads TGTGCCAGCTCACCAAGACAGGGTTTTGGCTACACCTTC.

The CDR3 reads CASTQNTEAFF. In DNA, the CDR3 is TGTGCCAGCACCCAGAACACTGAAGCTTTCTTT. This chain links TRBV6-6 with TRBJ1-1; D remains unclear. The CDR3 covers 11 residues. V lost 7 bases and J lost 1, with 4 bases in between. CDR1 MNHNY and CDR2 SVGAGI come from the germline V gene (reference sequence).

This clone showed up just a few times. The chain recombines TRBV19 with TRBJ1-5, with a tentative D call TRBD1 (5 bases). Deletions cut 6 bases from V and 5 bases from J, with 14 bases between. The CDR3 covers 14 residues. Germline V gene data show CDR1 as LNHDA and CDR2 as SQIVND (reference sequence). The CDR3: CASRPWEGDQPQHF. CDR3 DNA sequence: TGTGCCAGTAGACCCTGGGAAGGGGATCAGCCCCAGCATTTT.

This clone was picked up one time. This chain links TRBV7-9 with TRBJ2-7, with D perhaps TRBD2 (6 bases). Germline-derived CDR1 and CDR2 are SEHNR and FQNEAQ (reference sequence). V shed 1 base and J shed 8 bases, with 24 bases lying between them. CDR3 length: 17 residues. Written as DNA, the CDR3 is TGTGCCAGCAGCTTAGGGGACTCCGGGGGATCTGGGTCGAAGCAGTACTTC. Amino acids: CASSLGDSGGSGSKQYF. The entire variable domain, with the rest obtained from reference TRBV7-9 and TRBJ2-7, is as follows: DTGVSQNPRHKITKRGQNVTFRCDPISEHNRLYWYRQTLGQGPEFLTYFQNEAQLEKSRLLSDRFSAERPKGSFSTLEIQRTEQGDSAMYLCASSLGDSGGSGSKQYFGPGTRLTVT.

The CDR3 DNA is TGTGCCAGCAGCTGGAGGGCGTACGAGCAGTACTTC. Protein product: CASSWRAYEQYF. The chain carries TRBV7-2 and TRBJ2-7; possible D gene TRBD2, 6 bases. The CDR3 covers 12 residues. The V and J ends lost 4 bases and 4 bases respectively, with 8 bases between them. CDR1 and CDR2 from the germline V gene are SGHTA and FQGNSA.

V gene TRBV6-1 combines with J gene TRBJ2-5; D is uncertain. Trimming left V 1 base short and J 9 bases short, with 12 bases between. This CDR3 is built from 13 residues. The germline V gene encodes CDR1 MNHNS and CDR2 SASEGT. CDR3 in amino acids: CASSEGISGAQYF. Here the CDR3 DNA reads TGTGCCAGCAGTGAAGGGATTTCAGGAGCCCAGTACTTC.

The chain combines TRBV6-1 with TRBJ1-2; D not resolved. V was shortened by 2 bases and J by 7 bases, with 8 bases between the two germline ends. The germline CDR1 and CDR2 sequences are MNHNS and SASEGT. There are 12 residues in the CDR3. CDR3 residues: CASSESSGGYTF. CDR3 sequence (DNA): TGTGCCAGCAGTGAAAGCAGTGGTGGCTACACCTTC.

The chain combines TRBV19 with TRBJ2-7; D not certain. Germline-derived CDR1 and CDR2 are LNHDA and SQIVND (reference sequence). This CDR3 spans 14 amino acids. Trimming left V 6 bases short and J 2 bases short, with 14 bases between. CDR3 region: CASRSFSTPYEQYF. CDR3 DNA: TGTGCCAGTAGGAGTTTTAGTACCCCCTACGAGCAGTACTTC.

A few counts support this clone. The V and J genes are TRBV4-1 and TRBJ1-2; D gene unclear. The CDR3 sequence is 15 residues long. V dropped 4 bases and J dropped 0 bases, with 12 bases sitting between them. Germline CDR1 and CDR2: MGHRA and YSYEKL. Here the CDR3 DNA reads TGCGCCAGCAGCCCTGCGATAACTTCTAACTATGGCTACACCTTC. Protein sequence: CASSPAITSNYGYTF.

V and J are TRBV6-6 and TRBJ1-2; D is possibly TRBD1 (6 bases). Trimming removed 10 bases from V and 1 base from J, with 10 bases in between. Germline assignment: CDR1 MNHNY and CDR2 SVGAGI (reference sequence). The CDR3 is made up of 12 amino acids. CDR3 bases: TGTGCCATCCTACAGGGTAACTATGGCTACACCTTC. Translation gives CAILQGNYGYTF.

The rearrangement joins TRBV3-1 (or the pseudogene TRBV3-2) to TRBJ2-1; a possible D gene is TRBD1 (7 bases). The V end was cut by 4 bases, the J end by 8 bases, with 18 bases between. Germline lookup yields CDR1 LGHDT and CDR2 YNNKEL (reference sequence). There are 15 residues in the CDR3. The DNA of the CDR3 is TGTGCCAGCAGCCTAACACCCGGAGGGGGCGATGAGCAGTTCTTC. This encodes CASSLTPGGGDEQFF.

The rearrangement uses TRBV9 and TRBJ1-3; TRBD1 matches at 8 bases. The CDR3 sequence is 14 residues long. CDR1 and CDR2 (germline): SGDLS, YYNGEE. The ends lost 3 bases at V and 9 bases at J; junction bases unmatched: 8. The DNA for the CDR3 is TGTGCCAGCAGCGCGGAGGGACAGGTTGGCACCATATATTTT. Its translation: CASSAEGQVGTIYF. The whole variable domain, remainder taken from reference TRBV9 and TRBJ1-3, is DSGVTQTPKHLITATGQRVTLRCSPRSGDLSVYWYQQSLDQGLQFLIQYYNGEERAKGNILERFSAQQFPDLHSELNLSSLELGDSALYFCASSAEGQVGTIYFGEGSWLTVV.

This clone was counted a few times. The chain couples TRBV7-9 to TRBJ1-1; D may be TRBD1 (5 bases). The CDR3 is 14 amino acids. Germline V gene data show CDR1 as SEHNR and CDR2 as FQNEAQ (reference sequence). The V and J ends lost 0 bases and 3 bases respectively, with 8 bases between them. The CDR3 nucleotides read TGTGCCAGCAGCTTAGCATGGGGGGACACTGAAGCTTTCTTT. Residues: CASSLAWGDTEAFF.

This rearrangement joins TRBV27 to TRBJ2-2, with D unclear. V was pared by 9 bases and J by 4 bases, with 9 bases between. Per germline, CDR1 MNHEY and CDR2 SMNVEV (reference sequence). The CDR3 covers 12 residues. CDR3 bases: TGTGCCAGTCAGACTCCCACCGGGGAGCTGTTTTTT. Residues: CASQTPTGELFF.

The rearrangement links TRBV2 to TRBJ1-2, with D possibly matching TRBD1 (5 bases). The CDR3 contains 18 residues. Per germline, CDR1 SNHLY and CDR2 FYNNEI. V lost 2 bases, J lost 0 bases, and 19 bases lay in between. This CDR3 is CASSEILGGDLANYGYTF. Written as DNA, the CDR3 is TGTGCCAGCAGTGAAATCCTTGGGGGGGATCTAGCTAACTATGGCTACACCTTC.